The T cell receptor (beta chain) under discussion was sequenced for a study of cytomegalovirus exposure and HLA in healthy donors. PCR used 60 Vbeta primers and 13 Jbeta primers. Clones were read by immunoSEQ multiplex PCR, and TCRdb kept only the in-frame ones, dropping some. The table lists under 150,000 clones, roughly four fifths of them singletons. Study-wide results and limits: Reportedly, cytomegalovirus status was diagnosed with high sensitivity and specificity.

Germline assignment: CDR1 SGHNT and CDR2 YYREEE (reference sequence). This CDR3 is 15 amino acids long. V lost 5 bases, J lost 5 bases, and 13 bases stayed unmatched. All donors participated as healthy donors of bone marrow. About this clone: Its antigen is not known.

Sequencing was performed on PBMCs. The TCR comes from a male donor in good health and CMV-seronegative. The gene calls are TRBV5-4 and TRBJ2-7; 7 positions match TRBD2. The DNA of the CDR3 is TGTGCCAGCAGTTATCGGGGCGGGAGTTTCCACGAGCAGTACTTC. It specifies CASSYRGGSFHEQYF.